One sample yielded the 20 T cell receptor beta chains listed below, sequenced in a study of identical twins. TCRdb processed the 5' RACE reads anew with MiXCR; each CDR3 protein has one entry. Counted here are roughly 710,000 distinct CDR3 sequences, 6.1% occurring once; the ten biggest clones make up approximately 1.6%. Sequencing input: naive T cells sorted from blood. The receptors come from a man between 18 and 29 years old in good health.

In this sample, this clonotype turned up a few times. The chain is built from TRBV7-2 and TRBJ2-3; 8 bases are shared with TRBD1. This CDR3 spans 14 amino acids. Germline V gives CDR1 SGHTA, CDR2 FQGNSA. Unmatched junction bases numbered 7, after V lost 7 bases and J lost 4 bases. The CDR3: CASTRQGPPDTQYF. The DNA for the CDR3 is TGTGCCAGCACCAGACAGGGGCCCCCAGATACGCAGTATTTT. Full variable domain (remainder filled in from reference TRBV7-2 and TRBJ2-3): GAGVSQSPSNKVTEKGKDVELRCDPISGHTALYWYRQSLGQGLEFLIYFQGNSAPDKSGLPSDRFSAERTGGSVSTLTIQRTQQEDSAVYLCASTRQGPPDTQYFGPGTRLTVL.

This clonotype occurred many times. The chain couples TRBV28 to TRBJ2-7; 8 bases map to TRBD1. Germline CDR1 is MDHEN and CDR2 is SYDVKM. CDR3 size: 14 residues. The V segment lost 6 bases and the J segment 1 base; nucleotides outside the gene matches: 5. The CDR3 reads CASRATGVSYEQYF. CDR3 nucleotide sequence: TGTGCCAGCAGAGCGACAGGGGTGTCCTACGAGCAGTACTTC.

The chain carries TRBV6-2 or TRBV6-3 and TRBJ2-3; D gene uncertain. The CDR3 has 15 residues. CDR1 and CDR2 (germline): MNHEY, SVGEGT. The V gene lost 6 bases and the J gene lost 1 base, with 14 bases spanning the gap. CDR3 DNA: TGTGCCAGCAGCCTCACTCGGACGGGCACAGATACGCAGTATTTT. This encodes CASSLTRTGTDTQYF.

The chain employs TRBV3-1 and TRBJ2-1; the D gene is possibly TRBD2 (5 bases). Trimming removed 9 bases at V and 7 bases at J, with 7 bases between. This CDR3 contains 10 residues. Germline V lookup: CDR1 LGHDT, CDR2 YNNKEL (reference sequence). DNA for the CDR3: TGTGCCAGGACTAAAAATGAGCAGTTCTTC. Its protein is CARTKNEQFF.

Ten or more counts support this clonotype. The rearrangement links TRBV6-5 to TRBJ2-2, with D hard to call. Trimming pared 3 bases from V and 0 bases from J, leaving 8 bases between. The CDR3 has 15 amino acids. CDR1 is MNHEY, CDR2 SVGAGI, per germline. CDR3 nucleotides: TGTGCCAGCAGTTATTCGACATCGAACACCGGGGAGCTGTTTTTT. It encodes CASSYSTSNTGELFF.

This clonotype appeared many times. The J gene is TRBJ2-1, the V gene TRBV20-1; D not resolved. The CDR3 runs to 11 residues. Trimming took off 3 bases at V and 11 bases at J, with 11 bases between the two ends. CDR1 and CDR2 from the germline V gene are DFQATT and SNEGSKA (reference sequence). The CDR3 loop reads CSASDLLQQFF. The CDR3 DNA reads TGCAGTGCTAGTGATCTGCTGCAGCAGTTCTTC.

The chain links TRBV14 to TRBJ2-6; tentative D call: TRBD1 (5 bases). This CDR3 contains 19 residues. Germline loops: CDR1 SGHDN, CDR2 FVKESK. Trimming took 1 base from V and 0 from J, leaving 16 bases between them. The CDR3 spells CASSQVRQRINSGANVLTF. CDR3 coding DNA: TGTGCCAGCAGCCAAGTTAGACAGAGGATAAACTCTGGGGCCAACGTCCTGACTTTC.

In its sample, this clonotype was seen a few times. This rearrangement joins TRBV6-5 to TRBJ2-7; 10 positions agree with TRBD1. J gave up 2 bases and V 2 bases, and 3 bases lay outside the gene matches. The CDR3 extends over 15 amino acids. Germline V gene sequence: CDR1 MNHEY, CDR2 SVGAGI. CDR3 DNA: TGTGCCAGCAGTTACCCGGGACAGGGGACCTACGAGCAGTACTTC. Its protein product is CASSYPGQGTYEQYF.

At least ten counts were recorded for this clonotype. The gene calls are TRBV12-3 or TRBV12-4 and TRBJ2-5; D is ambiguous. V was clipped by 5 bases and J by 2 bases, with 15 bases between them. The CDR3 is 15 residues long. The CDR3 DNA reads as TGTGCCAGCAGTCTCCGGGCCCCATCTCAAGAGACCCAGTACTTC. It yields the protein CASSLRAPSQETQYF.

The chain has TRBV12-5 and TRBJ2-1; 10 positions match TRBD1. CDR1 and CDR2 from the germline V gene are LGHNT and FRNRAP. Germline trimming cut 2 bases from V and 7 bases from J; bases unmatched to any gene: 8. The length of the CDR3 is 16 residues. The CDR3 region is CASGLSRDRGRNEQFF. The CDR3 DNA reads as TGTGCTAGTGGTTTGAGTCGGGACAGGGGAAGAAATGAGCAGTTCTTC. Together with reference TRBV12-5 and TRBJ2-1, the CDR3 gives the full variable domain: DARVTQTPRHKVTEMGQEVTMRCQPILGHNTVFWYRQTMMQGLELLAYFRNRAPLDDSGMPKDRFSAEMPDATLATLKIQPSEPRDSAVYFCASGLSRDRGRNEQFFGPGTRLTVL.

This clonotype was seen a handful of times. The J gene is TRBJ2-2, the V gene TRBV5-4, with 9 bases identical to TRBD1. V shed 0 bases, J shed 4 bases, and the junction held 13 bases outside the gene matches. This CDR3 contains 19 residues. Germline lookup yields CDR1 SGHNT and CDR2 YYREEE (reference sequence). This chain's CDR3 is CASSLVLSSGTGTTGELFF. CDR3 DNA sequence: TGTGCCAGCAGCTTGGTTTTGTCGTCCGGGACAGGGACCACCGGGGAGCTGTTTTTT. Variable domain in full (rest from reference TRBV5-4 and TRBJ2-2): ETGVTQSPTHLIKTRGQQVTLRCSSQSGHNTVSWYQQALGQGPQFIFQYYREEENGRGNFPPRFSGLQFPNYSSELNVNALELDDSALYLCASSLVLSSGTGTTGELFFGEGSRLTVL.

This clonotype was detected a few times. The rearrangement links TRBV6-6 to TRBJ1-1, with a possible D match to TRBD1 (5 bases). This CDR3 region has 13 residues. In germline, CDR1 is MNHNY, CDR2 SVGAGI (reference sequence). With 6 bases removed from V and 2 bases from J, the gap between germline ends came to 10 bases. CDR3 residues: CASRLTGNTEAFF. For the CDR3, the DNA is TGTGCCAGCAGGCTAACAGGAAACACTGAAGCTTTCTTT.

The chain carries TRBV11-2 and TRBJ2-3; 11 nucleotides match TRBD2. Germline V gives CDR1 SGHAT, CDR2 FQNNGV. With 4 bases clipped from V and 6 bases from J, the junction kept 9 bases outside the gene matches. The CDR3 length is 16 residues. CDR3 DNA: TGTGCCAGCAGCTGGCCGACTAGCGGGGTCATGGATACGCAGTATTTT. Amino acids: CASSWPTSGVMDTQYF.

This chain uses TRBV2 with TRBJ1-5, with D uncertain. Germline V gives CDR1 SNHLY, CDR2 FYNNEI. V was clipped by 3 bases and J by 4 bases, with 16 bases between them. The CDR3 has 16 residues. Here the CDR3 reads CASSERTRPTNQPQHF. The CDR3 coding sequence is TGTGCCAGCAGTGAGCGGACCCGACCAACAAATCAGCCCCAGCATTTT.

This clonotype was seen at least ten times. This chain connects TRBV27 to TRBJ2-1, with 8 nucleotides matching TRBD1. CDR3 length equals 13 residues. Per germline, CDR1 MNHEY and CDR2 SMNVEV (reference sequence). Trimming removed 3 bases from V and 13 bases from J; junction bases left unmatched: 8. The CDR3 bases are TGTGCCAGCAGTTTGTTGGACAGGGAACTTCAGTTCTTC. Translating it yields CASSLLDRELQFF.

This clonotype was seen repeatedly, ten times or more. V is TRBV5-1 and J is TRBJ1-4; TRBD1 agrees at 8 bases. CDR1 is SGHRS and CDR2 is YFSETQ in the germline V gene. The CDR3 length is 13 residues. The J segment lost 12 bases and the V segment lost 0 bases, leaving 4 bases of the junction unmatched. The CDR3 reads CASSLGDRGQLFF. The CDR3 nucleotides read TGCGCCAGCAGCTTGGGAGACAGGGGCCAACTGTTTTTT.

This clonotype has at least ten counts. The chain is built from TRBV29-1 and TRBJ2-2; D gene ambiguous. The CDR3 is 13 amino acids. Germline CDR1 SQVTM, CDR2 ANQGSEA. V was pared by 4 bases and J by 4 bases, with 10 bases between. The CDR3: CSVGLITTGELFF. The CDR3 DNA is TGCAGCGTTGGACTCATTACCACCGGGGAGCTGTTTTTT.

This clonotype was counted many times. The rearrangement uses TRBV11-2 and TRBJ2-1; perhaps D is TRBD1 or TRBD2 (5 bases each). Looked up from germline, CDR1 is SGHAT and CDR2 is FQNNGV. The CDR3 covers 13 residues. V was cut by 6 bases and J by 3 bases, with 9 bases left in between. The CDR3 sequence is CASRGPLYNEQFF. The CDR3 bases are TGTGCCAGCAGGGGACCCCTCTACAATGAGCAGTTCTTC.

This clonotype came up a few times. The DNA of the CDR3 is TGCAGTGCTAGAGACCTAGGGCGGGGTTATGGCTACACCTTC. This encodes CSARDLGRGYGYTF. The gene calls are TRBV20-1 and TRBJ1-2; D remains ambiguous. V was shortened by 0 bases and J by 5 bases, with 13 bases between the two germline ends. This CDR3 contains 14 residues. CDR1 and CDR2 (germline): DFQATT, SNEGSKA (reference sequence).

J is TRBJ2-7 and V is TRBV4-3; D is unclear. CDR1 is LGHNA, CDR2 YSLEER, per germline. This CDR3 spans 14 amino acids. Trimming removed 5 bases at V and 4 bases at J, with 15 bases between. CDR3 region: CASSMDRVSYEQYF. The CDR3 bases are TGCGCCAGCAGCATGGACCGGGTTTCGTACGAGCAGTACTTC.